Sequencing of this T cell receptor (beta chain) was carried out in a study of cytomegalovirus exposure and HLA in healthy donors. Study results and limitations: A later analysis showed TCR association rates differing by HLA locus, peaking at DRB1 and lowest at HLA-C. Solely CMV serostatus was available to characterize immune exposure. A prior analysis recorded that most TCR beta V segments were productive about 87% or about 30% of the time.

This clone was detected only once. Its specificity is unknown. Researchers ran the PCR with 60 Vbeta and 13 Jbeta primers. Using immunoSEQ multiplex PCR, the repertoire was profiled, and TCRdb retains in-frame clones only, with some absent. The data show 85,000 to 90,000 clones, 85% seen once. Germline CDR1 and CDR2: SGHTA and FQGTGA. This CDR3 has 17 residues. Unmatched junction bases numbered 6, after V lost 5 bases and J lost 5 bases. The sample was PBMCs. The rearrangement links TRBV7-3 to TRBJ2-2; 15 bases align to TRBD2. This clonotype was sampled from a man aged 35 to 55 in good health and CMV-seropositive. The CDR3 region is CASSPGLAGGGTGELFF. DNA of the CDR3: TGTGCCAGCAGCCCGGGACTAGCGGGAGGAGGGACCGGGGAGCTGTTTTTT.